This entry concerns a single T cell receptor (beta chain). Its antigen remains unknown. With a much larger clone just one base away, this may be a read error. The CDR3 has 14 amino acids. V was trimmed by 1 base and J by 5 bases, leaving 14 bases between them. Looked up from germline, CDR1 is SQVTM and CDR2 is ANQGSEA. CD8+CD4-CCR7+CD45RA+ sorting gave the naive CD8 T cells. This record comes from a study of molecular identifiers for immune sequencing clone quantification. Findings and caveats of the study: Highly expanded clone sizes could be underestimated by identical TCR molecules sharing a barcode. Whereas clones above 20 RNA copies held under 1% of naive-cell molecules, they held over 98% of effector molecules.

TCRdb itself ran the PCR reads through MiXCR, one entry per CDR3 protein. In the table there are about half a million distinct CDR3 sequences, roughly 23% of which are singletons. The genes are TRBV29-1 and TRBJ2-5, with D unclear. This TCR was recovered from a human donor in good health. Some libraries in this study had Jurkat cell RNA spiked in. The sequenced material came from naive CD8+ T cells from blood, with Jurkat cell RNA spiked in. The subset here: FACS-sorted CD8+CD4-CCR7+CD45RA+ naive T cells. The CDR3 nucleotides read TGCAGCGTTGAAGGAAGGACCTTGCTGGAGACCCAGTACTTC. Its translation is CSVEGRTLLETQYF.